Listed below are T cell receptor beta chains from one sample, sequenced in a study of T cell responses to AZD1222 COVID-19 vaccine. Profiling relied on immunoSEQ multiplex PCR, and the TCRdb table lists in-frame clones only, not all of them. The table shows 68,000 or so clones, with about three quarters occurring only once. The material was peripheral blood, obtained on day 0 of AZD1222 vaccination. These receptor sequences come from an adult in good health. Each CDR3 is given with its conserved first and last residue. D genes are given only for firm matches. Clone sizes are given selectively: once, few, many, or a class where the clone is expanded.

DNA: TGTGCCTGGAGATTACGAGGGAGAACTGAAGCTTTCTTT
CDR3: CAWRLRGRTEAFF
V: TRBV30
size: once
D: NA
J: TRBJ1-1

DNA: TGCGCCAGCAGTGCGTCGGGACAGGGGTCCGGATCCGATGAGCAGTTCTTC
CDR3: CASSASGQGSGSDEQFF
V: TRBV10-1
size: NA
D: TRBD1
J: TRBJ2-1

DNA: TGTGCCAGTCAAAGCGGGGGGGAAGGCCAAGAGACCCAGTACTTC
CDR3: CASQSGGEGQETQYF
V: TRBV6-6
size: NA
D: TRBD2
J: TRBJ2-5

DNA: TGTGCCATCAGTTTAGGGGGATTCGGCACAGATACGCAGTATTTT
CDR3: CAISLGGFGTDTQYF
V: TRBV10-3
size: NA
D: NA
J: TRBJ2-3

DNA: TGTGCCAGCAGTTACGGCGGAAGCTCTGGAAACACCATATATTTT
CDR3: CASSYGGSSGNTIYF
V: TRBV6-6
size: NA
D: NA
J: TRBJ1-3

DNA: TGTGCCAGCAGCTCCCCCAGGGACCATGAGCAGTTCTTC
CDR3: CASSSPRDHEQFF
V: TRBV7-9
size: few
D: NA
J: TRBJ2-1

DNA: TGCGCCAGCAGCCAAGACAGCGTTGGAAACACCATATATTTT
CDR3: CASSQDSVGNTIYF
V: TRBV4-1
size: NA
D: NA
J: TRBJ1-3

DNA: TGTGCCAGCAGCTTAGCAGGGACCCTAAGCACAGATACGCAGTATTTT
CDR3: CASSLAGTLSTDTQYF
V: TRBV7-2
size: NA
D: NA
J: TRBJ2-3

DNA: TGTGCCAGCAGCTTAGCTAGGACTAGCGGGGTTTATACGCAGTATTTT
CDR3: CASSLARTSGVYTQYF
V: TRBV7-2
size: once
D: TRBD2
J: TRBJ2-3

DNA: TGTGCCAGCAGTAGGACAGGGGCCGGCCGGTATCGAGAAAAACTGTTTTTT
CDR3: CASSRTGAGRYREKLFF
V: TRBV27
size: NA
D: TRBD1
J: TRBJ1-4

DNA: TGTGCCAGCTCTTACGACAGGGACCAGCCCCAGCATTTT
CDR3: CASSYDRDQPQHF
V: TRBV18
size: NA
D: TRBD1
J: TRBJ1-5

DNA: TGCGCCAGCAGTCATTCTTACGTAAGGGGACGAAGCGAAACGTCCTACAATGAGCAGTTCTTC
CDR3: CASSHSYVRGRSETSYNEQFF
V: TRBV23-1
size: NA
D: NA
J: TRBJ2-1

DNA: TGTGCCAGCAGTTTATCTACAGGGCGCTCTAACTATGGCTACACCTTC
CDR3: CASSLSTGRSNYGYTF
V: TRBV27
size: NA
D: NA
J: TRBJ1-2

DNA: TGTGCCAGCATCCACCCGGGGGCCTATGGCTACACCTTC
CDR3: CASIHPGAYGYTF
V: TRBV28
size: NA
D: NA
J: TRBJ1-2

DNA: TGTGCCAGTAGGAGCACCGGGACAGGGTCGTTCTATGGCTACACCTTC
CDR3: CASRSTGTGSFYGYTF
V: TRBV19
size: NA
D: TRBD1
J: TRBJ1-2

DNA: TGTGCCAGCAGCGGGACTAGCGGGGGGGCCTCTAGCACAGATACGCAGTATTTT
CDR3: CASSGTSGGASSTDTQYF
V: TRBV9
size: NA
D: TRBD2
J: TRBJ2-3

DNA: TGTGCCAGCAGCTTATCGAGGGATCAGCCCCAGCATTTT
CDR3: CASSLSRDQPQHF
V: TRBV7-2
size: NA
D: NA
J: TRBJ1-5

DNA: TGTGCCAGCAGTTACGTAGGGGGCACAGATACGCAGTATTTT
CDR3: CASSYVGGTDTQYF
V: TRBV6-6
size: NA
D: NA
J: TRBJ2-3

DNA: TGTGCCAGCAGCCGGGAGGCAGGGCGGGAAACTGAAGCTTTCTTT
CDR3: CASSREAGRETEAFF
V: TRBV5-6
size: NA
D: NA
J: TRBJ1-1

DNA: TGTGCCAGCAGTTATTCCCTAGCGGGGGTGACAAAAGAGACCCAGTACTTC
CDR3: CASSYSLAGVTKETQYF
V: TRBV6-2/TRBV6-3
size: few
D: TRBD2
J: TRBJ2-5

DNA: TGCGCCAGCAGTGATGGGGGGCCCGCCTACAATGAGCAGTTCTTC
CDR3: CASSDGGPAYNEQFF
V: TRBV10-1
size: NA
D: NA
J: TRBJ2-1

DNA: TGCGCCAGCAGTGAGGGGGCGGGGGGGCCGAATGAGCAGTTCTTC
CDR3: CASSEGAGGPNEQFF
V: TRBV10-1
size: once
D: TRBD2
J: TRBJ2-1

DNA: TGTGCCAGCAGCTTCGGACAGGGATCCTACAATGAGCAGTTCTTC
CDR3: CASSFGQGSYNEQFF
V: TRBV6-2/TRBV6-3
size: NA
D: TRBD1
J: TRBJ2-1

DNA: TGCGCCAGCAGCCCGGACAGGGGGTCCTACGAGCAGTACTTC
CDR3: CASSPDRGSYEQYF
V: TRBV5-1
size: NA
D: TRBD1
J: TRBJ2-7

DNA: TGTGCCAGCAGCCAACCGGCCTTTAAGCGGGGGTCCAAAAACATTCAGTACTTC
CDR3: CASSQPAFKRGSKNIQYF
V: TRBV3-1/TRBV3-2
size: NA
D: TRBD2
J: TRBJ2-4

DNA: TGTGCCAGCAGGGGGAGCGCGGACCCCAGATCACCCCTCCACTTT
CDR3: CASRGSADPRSPLHF
V: TRBV27
size: few
D: NA
J: TRBJ1-6

DNA: TGTGCCACCAGTGAGGGGCTTGGGGGCACTGAAGCTTTCTTT
CDR3: CATSEGLGGTEAFF
V: TRBV24-1
size: NA
D: NA
J: TRBJ1-1

DNA: TGTGCCAGCAGTGAGGGGGGGCTGAGCAATCAGCCCCAGCATTTT
CDR3: CASSEGGLSNQPQHF
V: TRBV2
size: NA
D: NA
J: TRBJ1-5

DNA: TGTGCCAGCTCCGGTAGGGGAGGCTACACCTTC
CDR3: CASSGRGGYTF
V: TRBV5-6
size: NA
D: NA
J: TRBJ1-2

DNA: TGTGCCAGCAGTTTTTTAGGGGGACCATTGGTCTTC
CDR3: CASSFLGGPLVF
V: TRBV12-3/TRBV12-4
size: NA
D: NA
J: TRBJ2-1

DNA: TGTGCCAGCAGCTTAGCCGACTACAGCACAGATACGCAGTATTTT
CDR3: CASSLADYSTDTQYF
V: TRBV7-9
size: NA
D: NA
J: TRBJ2-3

DNA: TGCGCCAGCAGGGGACAGAACTACGAGCAGTACTTC
CDR3: CASRGQNYEQYF
V: TRBV10-2
size: NA
D: TRBD1
J: TRBJ2-7

DNA: TGTGCCAGCAGCTTAACAGGGGGTAAACCCGAGCAGTACTTC
CDR3: CASSLTGGKPEQYF
V: TRBV7-9
size: NA
D: TRBD1
J: TRBJ2-7

DNA: TGTGCCAGCACCCTTAGTCTCGTCCACGAGCAGTACTTC
CDR3: CASTLSLVHEQYF
V: TRBV7-2
size: NA
D: NA
J: TRBJ2-7

DNA: TGCGCCAGCAGCTACACGGGACAGGGAAGCACAGATACGCAGTATTTT
CDR3: CASSYTGQGSTDTQYF
V: TRBV5-1
size: once
D: TRBD1
J: TRBJ2-3

DNA: TGTGCCAGCAGCCCCGCCTCCGGGACAGGGATAGAGACCCAGTACTTC
CDR3: CASSPASGTGIETQYF
V: TRBV7-9
size: few
D: TRBD1
J: TRBJ2-5

DNA: TGTGCCAGCAGTGAGGACAGGGGGCATAACGAGCAGTACTTC
CDR3: CASSEDRGHNEQYF
V: TRBV2
size: NA
D: TRBD1
J: TRBJ2-7

DNA: TGTGCCAGCAGCCCTGTCGGACACCCCACAGATACGCAGTATTTT
CDR3: CASSPVGHPTDTQYF
V: TRBV7-2
size: NA
D: NA
J: TRBJ2-3

DNA: TGCGCCAGCAGCCTCACAGTCGCCGGAAACACCATATATTTT
CDR3: CASSLTVAGNTIYF
V: TRBV5-1
size: NA
D: NA
J: TRBJ1-3

DNA: TGTGCCAGCAGCTTAGAAGGCTACAGGAGCGGGGAGCTGTTTTTT
CDR3: CASSLEGYRSGELFF
V: TRBV7-9
size: once
D: NA
J: TRBJ2-2

DNA: TGTGCCAGCAGCCGACAGGGGGTCGTCACTGAAGCTTTCTTT
CDR3: CASSRQGVVTEAFF
V: TRBV27
size: once
D: TRBD1
J: TRBJ1-1

DNA: TGTGCCAGCAGTGGGGGGGGACGGTATAGCAATCAGCCCCAGCATTTT
CDR3: CASSGGGRYSNQPQHF
V: TRBV6-1
size: NA
D: NA
J: TRBJ1-5

DNA: TGCGCCAGCAGCCAGCCCTCCGGTTCCGCTAATGAAAAACTGTTTTTT
CDR3: CASSQPSGSANEKLFF
V: TRBV5-1
size: NA
D: NA
J: TRBJ1-4

DNA: TGTGCCAGCAGTCAGAGAGCTAATGAAAAACTGTTTTTT
CDR3: CASSQRANEKLFF
V: TRBV2
size: NA
D: NA
J: TRBJ1-4

DNA: TGTGCCAGCAGCTCGGATCGGAGCCCAACGGCTGAAGCTTTCTTT
CDR3: CASSSDRSPTAEAFF
V: TRBV7-8
size: NA
D: NA
J: TRBJ1-1

DNA: TGTGCCAGCAGCAATGGACAGGGCTCCTACAATGAGCAGTTCTTC
CDR3: CASSNGQGSYNEQFF
V: TRBV7-9
size: NA
D: TRBD1
J: TRBJ2-1

DNA: TGTGCCAGTAGTATGGGGGAGTCAAAGACCCAGTACTTC
CDR3: CASSMGESKTQYF
V: TRBV19
size: NA
D: NA
J: TRBJ2-5

DNA: TGCGCCAGCAGCCAAGATTTCTCGGGCACAGATACGCAGTATTTT
CDR3: CASSQDFSGTDTQYF
V: TRBV4-3
size: NA
D: NA
J: TRBJ2-3

DNA: TGTGCCAGCAGCCAGGCAGGGAGTAACAATCAGCCCCAGCATTTT
CDR3: CASSQAGSNNQPQHF
V: TRBV7-9
size: NA
D: NA
J: TRBJ1-5

DNA: TGTGCCATCAGGGGGGGCAGTGGAAACACTGAAGCTTTCTTT
CDR3: CAIRGGSGNTEAFF
V: TRBV10-3
size: NA
D: NA
J: TRBJ1-1

DNA: TGTGCCAGCAGTCTCCACTCGGGACAGGGTGGTGAAAAACTGTTTTTT
CDR3: CASSLHSGQGGEKLFF
V: TRBV27
size: NA
D: TRBD1
J: TRBJ1-4

DNA: TGTGCCACCAGTGATTTGGGGTCGGGACAGGGTCCAGATACGCAGTATTTT
CDR3: CATSDLGSGQGPDTQYF
V: TRBV24-1
size: NA
D: TRBD1
J: TRBJ2-3

DNA: TGTGCCATCAGTGCCCAACAGGGGGCGTCTAATGAAAAACTGTTTTTT
CDR3: CAISAQQGASNEKLFF
V: TRBV10-3
size: NA
D: TRBD1
J: TRBJ1-4

DNA: TGTGCCAGCAGTTTGGTTCCCTACGAGCAGTACTTC
CDR3: CASSLVPYEQYF
V: TRBV28
size: NA
D: NA
J: TRBJ2-7